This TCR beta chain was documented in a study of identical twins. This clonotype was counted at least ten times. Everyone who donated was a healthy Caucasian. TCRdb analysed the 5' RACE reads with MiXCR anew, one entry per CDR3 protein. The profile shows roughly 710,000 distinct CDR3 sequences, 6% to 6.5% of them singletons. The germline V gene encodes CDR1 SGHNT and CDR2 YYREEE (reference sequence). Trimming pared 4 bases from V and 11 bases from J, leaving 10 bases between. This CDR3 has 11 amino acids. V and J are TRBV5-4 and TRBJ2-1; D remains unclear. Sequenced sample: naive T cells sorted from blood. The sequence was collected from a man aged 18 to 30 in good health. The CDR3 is CASSQALKQFF. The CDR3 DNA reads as TGTGCCAGCAGCCAGGCCCTGAAGCAGTTCTTC.